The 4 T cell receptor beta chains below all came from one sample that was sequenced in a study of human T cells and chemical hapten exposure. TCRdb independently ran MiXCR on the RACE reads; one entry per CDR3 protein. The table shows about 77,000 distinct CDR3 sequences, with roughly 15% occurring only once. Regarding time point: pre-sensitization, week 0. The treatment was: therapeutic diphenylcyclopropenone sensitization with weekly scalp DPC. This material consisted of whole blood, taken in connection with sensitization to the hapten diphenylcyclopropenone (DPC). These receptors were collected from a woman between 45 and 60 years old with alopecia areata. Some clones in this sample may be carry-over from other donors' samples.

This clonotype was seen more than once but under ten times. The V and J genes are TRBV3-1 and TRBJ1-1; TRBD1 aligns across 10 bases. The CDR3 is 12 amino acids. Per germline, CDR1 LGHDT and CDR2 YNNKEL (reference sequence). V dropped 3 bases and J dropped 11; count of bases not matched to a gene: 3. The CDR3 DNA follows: TGTGCCAGCAGCCACACGGACAGGGGGGCTTTCTTT. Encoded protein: CASSHTDRGAFF. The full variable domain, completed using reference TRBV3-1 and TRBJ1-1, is DTAVSQTPKYLVTQMGNDKSIKCEQNLGHDTMYWYKQDSKKFLKIMFSYNNKELIINETVPNRFSPKSPDKAHLNLHINSLELGDSAVYFCASSHTDRGAFFGQGTRLTVV.

DNA for the CDR3: TGTGCAAGTCGCCTCGGACAGGGGACGTACAATGAGCAGTTCTTC. Translated, it gives CASRLGQGTYNEQFF. The chain uses TRBV12-2 and TRBJ2-1; TRBD1, as called in the table, went unchecked against the DNA. TRBV12-2 is a documented pseudogene. The CDR3 is made up of 15 amino acids.

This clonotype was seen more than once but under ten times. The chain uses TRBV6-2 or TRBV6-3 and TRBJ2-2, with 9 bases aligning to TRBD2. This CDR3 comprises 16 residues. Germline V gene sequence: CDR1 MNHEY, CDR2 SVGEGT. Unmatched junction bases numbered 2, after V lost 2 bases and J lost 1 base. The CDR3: CASSYMTSGNTGELFF. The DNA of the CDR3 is TGTGCCAGCAGTTACATGACTAGCGGGAACACCGGGGAGCTGTTTTTT.

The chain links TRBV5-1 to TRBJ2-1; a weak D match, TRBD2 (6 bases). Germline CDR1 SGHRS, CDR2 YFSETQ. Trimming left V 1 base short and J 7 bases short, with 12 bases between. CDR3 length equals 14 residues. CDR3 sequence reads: CASSLSFGGNEQFF. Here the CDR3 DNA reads TGCGCCAGCAGCTTGTCCTTTGGGGGGAATGAGCAGTTCTTC. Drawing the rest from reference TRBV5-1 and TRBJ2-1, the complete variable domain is KAGVTQTPRYLIKTRGQQVTLSCSPISGHRSVSWYQQTPGQGLQFLFEYFSETQRNKGNFPGRFSGRQFSNSRSEMNVSTLELGDSALYLCASSLSFGGNEQFFGPGTRLTVL.